The 32 T cell receptor beta chains reported below all come from one sample, sequenced in a study of T cell repertoires in cytomegalovirus infection (dated by TCRdb to about 2019). Sequencer: Illumina HiSeq 1500. TCRdb handled the public reads itself, with Q25 trimming in fastp and clone calling in MiXCR, and kept productive beta chains. Duplicate CDR3 protein sequences are folded into a single record with the most common DNA and genes. The sample profile shows roughly 630,000 distinct CDR3 sequences; less than 25% of them were found once. Around 8% of the sample is held by the ten biggest clonotypes. Sample: CD8+ T cells from PBMCs. Receptors were obtained from a human donor in good health (CMV status not recorded). Some clones in this sample may be carry-over from other donors' samples.

In this sample, this clonotype turned up a few times. The gene calls are TRBV25-1 and TRBJ2-1, with 10 bases lining up with TRBD2. J gave up 5 bases and V 0 bases, and 7 bases lay outside the gene matches. Germline values: CDR1 MGHDK, CDR2 SYGVNS. This CDR3 contains 17 residues. DNA of the CDR3: TGTGCCAGCAGTGAATATAGAGAGCGGGGGGGGGACAATGAGCAGTTCTTC. Translated, it gives CASSEYRERGGDNEQFF.

The chain has TRBV9 and TRBJ2-1; 10 positions agree with TRBD2. CDR3 length: 16 amino acids. Germline-derived CDR1 and CDR2 are SGDLS and YYNGEE. The ends lost 2 bases at V and 0 bases at J; junction bases unmatched: 2. Written as DNA, the CDR3 is TGTGCCAGCAGCGTCCAGCGGGGGGGCTCCTACAATGAGCAGTTCTTC. This encodes CASSVQRGGSYNEQFF.

The chain links TRBV7-9 to TRBJ1-6; unclear D gene. This CDR3 is built from 15 residues. Germline assignment: CDR1 SEHNR and CDR2 FQNEAQ (reference sequence). Trimming stripped 1 base from V and 9 bases from J, with 13 bases between. The CDR3 nucleotides are TGTGCCAGCAGCTTAGACCCTGTACCTGGTTCACCCCTCCACTTT. This encodes CASSLDPVPGSPLHF.

This chain uses TRBV12-5 with TRBJ1-2; TRBD1 agrees at 7 bases. This CDR3 has 15 residues. V was clipped by 3 bases and J by 0 bases; unmatched bases: 4. Looked up from germline, CDR1 is LGHNT and CDR2 is FRNRAP. The DNA for the CDR3 is TGTGCTAGTGGTTTCGGGACAGACACTAACTATGGCTACACCTTC. It encodes CASGFGTDTNYGYTF. Based on the CDR3 plus reference TRBV12-5 and TRBJ1-2, the full variable domain is DARVTQTPRHKVTEMGQEVTMRCQPILGHNTVFWYRQTMMQGLELLAYFRNRAPLDDSGMPKDRFSAEMPDATLATLKIQPSEPRDSAVYFCASGFGTDTNYGYTFGSGTRLTVV.

This clonotype has a handful of counts. The chain has TRBV2 and TRBJ2-2, with 8 bases that match TRBD1. Germline V lookup: CDR1 SNHLY, CDR2 FYNNEI. The J segment lost 4 bases and the V segment lost 5 bases, leaving 9 bases of the junction unmatched. The CDR3 has 16 amino acids. CDR3 bases: TGTGCCAGCAGTACCCCGACAGGGGACCCCACCGGGGAGCTGTTTTTT. Its protein product is CASSTPTGDPTGELFF.

V is TRBV28 and J is TRBJ2-1; 11 bases align to TRBD2. The CDR3 spans 17 residues. CDR1 and CDR2 (germline): MDHEN, SYDVKM. The V and J ends lost 6 bases and 4 bases, in that order; junction bases with no gene match: 11. CDR3 region: CASREALLAGGYNEQFF. For the CDR3, the DNA is TGTGCCAGCAGAGAAGCCCTTCTAGCGGGGGGTTACAATGAGCAGTTCTTC.

CDR3 in amino acids: CASSPGLVQDTQYF. CDR3 in DNA: TGTGCCAGCAGTCCAGGACTAGTGCAAGATACGCAGTATTTT. This chain uses TRBV27 with TRBJ2-3, with 7 bases lining up with TRBD2. The V and J ends lost 5 bases and 5 bases, in that order; junction bases with no gene match: 7. The germline V gene encodes CDR1 MNHEY and CDR2 SMNVEV (reference sequence). The CDR3 consists of 14 residues.

This clonotype was picked up a small number of times. The chain's CDR3 is CSARGFEAAGVYNEQFF. The CDR3 DNA reads as TGCAGTGCTAGAGGCTTCGAGGCCGCGGGCGTCTACAATGAGCAGTTCTTC. The J gene is TRBJ2-1, the V gene TRBV20-1; TRBD2 is a possible D gene (5 bases). V was clipped by 1 base and J by 3 bases, with 19 bases between them. Germline CDR1 is DFQATT and CDR2 is SNEGSKA (reference sequence). The CDR3 has 17 residues.

This clonotype was seen only a few times. V and J are TRBV7-9 and TRBJ2-2; tentatively, D is TRBD1 or TRBD2 (6 bases each). The V gene's germline CDR1 is SEHNR and CDR2 FQNEAQ (reference sequence). V lost 2 bases and J lost 7, with 11 bases in between. The CDR3 is made up of 14 amino acids. The CDR3 here is CASSLTGAGGELFF. DNA for the CDR3: TGTGCCAGCAGCTTAACGGGGGCCGGCGGGGAGCTGTTTTTT. Full variable domain (missing parts from reference TRBV7-9 and TRBJ2-2): DTGVSQNPRHKITKRGQNVTFRCDPISEHNRLYWYRQTLGQGPEFLTYFQNEAQLEKSRLLSDRFSAERPKGSFSTLEIQRTEQGDSAMYLCASSLTGAGGELFFGEGSRLTVL.

This clonotype showed up many times. The chain recombines TRBV12-5 with TRBJ2-3, with unresolved D. The V gene's germline CDR1 is LGHNT and CDR2 FRNRAP. The CDR3 is 12 residues long. V lost 7 bases to trimming and J lost 5 bases, with 10 bases between them. CDR3 loop: CASALGRDTQYF. The DNA for the CDR3 is TGTGCTAGTGCCCTCGGACGAGATACGCAGTATTTT.

The chain is built from TRBV4-1 and TRBJ2-2; TRBD1 matches 9 bases. Germline CDR1 reads MGHRA; CDR2 reads YSYEKL. J gave up 9 bases and V 3 bases, and 11 bases lay outside the gene matches. This CDR3 has 16 amino acids. The CDR3 region has the DNA TGCGCCAGCAGCCACCCCCGGACAGGGGAATCCAGGGAGCTGTTTTTT. It yields the protein CASSHPRTGESRELFF.

Note on this clonotype: The CDR3 does not close with the conserved phenylalanine or tryptophan, likely indicating a read error. V gene TRBV6-6 combines with J gene TRBJ1-2, with D possibly being TRBD1 (5 bases). There are 13 residues in the CDR3. The germline V and J ends were trimmed by 6 bases and 1 base, with 9 bases remaining between them. CDR1 is MNHNY, CDR2 SVGAGI, per germline (reference sequence). The CDR3 loop reads CASRPGLNYGYTS. In DNA, the CDR3 is TGTGCCAGCAGACCAGGGCTTAACTATGGCTACACCTCC.

This clonotype was recorded only once. The chain combines TRBV20-1 with TRBJ1-2; TRBD1 agrees at 10 bases. The CDR3 has 12 amino acids. The germline V gene has CDR1 DFQATT and CDR2 SNEGSKA (reference sequence). V was pared by 6 bases and J by 8 bases, with 6 bases of the junction left unmatched. The CDR3 is CSARDRGQGYTF. For the CDR3, the DNA is TGCAGTGCCAGGGACAGGGGCCAAGGCTACACCTTC.

The chain joins TRBV6-8 to TRBJ1-1; D gene unclear. Germline values: CDR1 MNHGY, CDR2 SAAAGT. This CDR3 has 13 residues. V shed 4 bases and J shed 5 bases, with 11 bases lying between them. The CDR3 DNA sequence: TGTGCCAGCAGTTTGAGATCCCTAACTGAAGCTTTCTTT. This codes for CASSLRSLTEAFF.

This clonotype has just one count. The junction departs from germline at one end; a sequencing error may be responsible. The chain joins TRBV6-2 or TRBV6-3 to TRBJ2-3; D may be TRBD1 or TRBD2 (5 bases each). This CDR3 comprises 13 residues. The germline gives CDR1 MNHEY, CDR2 SVGEGT. This chain's CDR3 is CANSLGDPDTQYF. The CDR3 DNA reads TGTGCCAACAGTTTGGGGGACCCAGATACGCAGTATTTT.

Notes on this clonotype: At one end, the junction sequence differs from germline, possibly due to a read error. V usage is TRBV12-3 or TRBV12-4 and J usage is TRBJ1-2; TRBD1 matches at 9 bases. The CDR3 is made up of 14 amino acids. CDR3 nucleotides: TGTGTCAGCAGTCCTACAGGGGGCGATTATGGCTACACCTTC. It specifies CVSSPTGGDYGYTF.

This clonotype has just a few counts. The rearrangement joins TRBV5-1 to TRBJ2-1; D remains unclear. V shed 7 bases and J shed 8 bases, with 22 bases lying between them. CDR3 length: 15 residues. Germline V CDR1 and CDR2: SGHRS, YFSETQ. CDR3 in amino acids: CASGEVTPHSDEQFF. CDR3 nucleotide sequence: TGCGCCAGCGGAGAAGTGACACCCCATAGTGATGAGCAGTTCTTC.

In this sample, this clonotype turned up a few times. DNA of the CDR3: TGTGCCAGCAGTCTAGAGGGGACAGTGAACACTGAAGCTTTCTTT. It encodes CASSLEGTVNTEAFF. The chain combines TRBV6-2 or TRBV6-3 with TRBJ1-1; 7 bases fit TRBD1. In germline, CDR1 is MNHEY, CDR2 SVGEGT. Losses at the gene ends were 5 bases for V and 0 bases for J; bases not matched to a gene: 6. This CDR3 region has 15 residues.

The table lists this clonotype with a count of one. The junction shows a germline mismatch at one end, possibly a read error. The chain combines TRBV5-3 with TRBJ2-3; possibly TRBD1 for D (6 bases). Being an ORF, TRBV5-3 has a function that is uncertain. This CDR3 comprises 16 residues. CDR3 sequence: CASSFPGTKSTDTQYF. In DNA, the CDR3 is TGTGCCAGCAGCTTCCCCGGGACAAAATCCACAGATACGCAGTATTTT.

The chain joins TRBV6-2 or TRBV6-3 to TRBJ1-2, with TRBD1 as a possible D gene (6 bases). Germline assignment: CDR1 MNHEY and CDR2 SVGEGT. Trimming left V 6 bases short and J 4 bases short, with 18 bases between. The CDR3 extends over 15 amino acids. The DNA for the CDR3 is TGTGCCAGCAGCCCGAAGACAGGTCGGATCTATGGCTACACCTTC. Residues: CASSPKTGRIYGYTF.

V gene TRBV12-3 or TRBV12-4 combines with J gene TRBJ2-7; 9 bases are shared with TRBD1. Trimming took 6 bases from V and 3 from J; bases not matched to a gene: 6. The CDR3 spans 14 residues. CDR3 protein: CASSPGQGNYEQYV. CDR3 sequence (DNA): TGTGCCAGCAGCCCGGGACAGGGAAACTACGAGCAGTACGTC.

This chain uses TRBV27 with TRBJ2-2, with TRBD1 as a possible D gene (7 bases). Germline V gives CDR1 MNHEY, CDR2 SMNVEV (reference sequence). This CDR3 region has 16 residues. Trimming shortened V by 8 bases and J by 2 bases, and 18 bases separated the two germline ends. CDR3 loop: CASRPGGTANTGELFF. The CDR3 DNA follows: TGTGCCAGCCGCCCAGGGGGGACAGCAAACACCGGGGAGCTGTTTTTT.

This chain uses TRBV28 with TRBJ1-2, with 7 bases aligning to TRBD1. The germline V gene has CDR1 MDHEN and CDR2 SYDVKM. Trimming cost V 1 base and J 4 bases; bases outside gene matches: 15. The CDR3 covers 18 residues. CDR3 amino acids: CASSLFLRDSQEGYGYTF. In DNA form, the CDR3 reads TGTGCCAGCAGTTTATTCCTGCGGGACAGCCAAGAGGGCTATGGCTACACCTTC.

This clonotype was counted ten times or more. The V gene is TRBV7-8, the J gene TRBJ2-3; TRBD1 matches at 10 bases. The CDR3 is 16 residues long. Germline V CDR1 and CDR2: SGHVS, FQNEAQ. J lost 4 bases, V lost 3 bases, and 7 bases had no gene match. CDR3 nucleotide sequence: TGTGCCAGCAGCTTTGAGGGGACAGGGGCATCAGATACGCAGTATTTT. Encoded protein: CASSFEGTGASDTQYF.

This clonotype was detected many times. The chain is built from TRBV7-9 and TRBJ1-6, with unresolved D. V lost 5 bases, J lost 9 bases, and 14 bases lay in between. The CDR3 spans 14 residues. Germline V gene data show CDR1 as SEHNR and CDR2 as FQNEAQ (reference sequence). In nucleotides, the CDR3 is TGTGCCAGCAGCGCTATGATCGGCAGTTCACCCCTCCACTTT. It specifies CASSAMIGSSPLHF.

This clonotype has a handful of counts. J is TRBJ2-7 and V is TRBV12-3 or TRBV12-4, with D hard to call. The CDR3 runs 12 residues. The V gene lost 5 bases and the J gene lost 3 bases, with 8 bases spanning the gap. The CDR3 bases are TGTGCCAGCAGTGCAACTTACTACGAGCAGTACTTC. Encoded protein: CASSATYYEQYF.

This clonotype was counted between two and nine times. This chain uses TRBV27 with TRBJ2-7, with 7 bases that match TRBD1. The germline V gene encodes CDR1 MNHEY and CDR2 SMNVEV (reference sequence). This CDR3 has 13 residues. Unmatched junction bases numbered 3, after V lost 4 bases and J lost 3 bases. CDR3 residues: CASSWTGNYEQYF. CDR3 sequence (DNA): TGTGCCAGCAGTTGGACAGGAAACTACGAGCAGTACTTC.

This clonotype was observed a handful of times. The chain couples TRBV6-2 or TRBV6-3 to TRBJ1-1, with 8 bases that match TRBD1. The CDR3 runs 17 residues. After removal of 1 base from V and 3 bases from J, the junction contained 10 bases not matched to a gene. Germline V gene sequence: CDR1 MNHEY, CDR2 SVGEGT. CDR3 DNA sequence: TGTGCCAGCAGTTACTTTTTCCCGACAGGGGAGGACACTGAAGCTTTCTTT. This translates into CASSYFFPTGEDTEAFF.

This clonotype has just a few counts. V is TRBV4-2 and J is TRBJ1-5; D not certain. This CDR3 spans 17 amino acids. The germline V gene encodes CDR1 LGHNA and CDR2 YNFKEQ. V lost 3 bases and J lost 0, with 15 bases in between. CDR3 nucleotides: TGTGCCAGCAGCCAGAATGTCCGCGGGAATAGCAATCAGCCCCAGCATTTT. Protein sequence: CASSQNVRGNSNQPQHF.

This clonotype was seen at least ten times. The chain combines TRBV7-2 with TRBJ1-1; 8 positions match TRBD1. The CDR3 is made up of 15 amino acids. The trim removed 6 bases at V and 1 base at J, leaving 7 bases unmatched. CDR1 SGHTA and CDR2 FQGNSA come from the germline V gene. The DNA of the CDR3 is TGTGCCAGCAGTGACAGGGGTGGAGGGAACACTGAAGCTTTCTTT. As protein: CASSDRGGGNTEAFF.

This clonotype was counted only a few times. This chain uses TRBV5-1 with TRBJ1-2; tentative D call: TRBD1 (5 bases). The CDR3 has 17 residues. V lost 2 bases to trimming and J lost 3 bases, with 20 bases between them. Looked up from germline, CDR1 is SGHRS and CDR2 is YFSETQ. This CDR3 is CASSLDFQGVQDYGYTF. CDR3 sequence (DNA): TGCGCCAGCAGCTTAGATTTCCAAGGGGTGCAGGACTATGGCTACACCTTC.

This clonotype was counted a few times. The chain recombines TRBV4-2 with TRBJ2-1, with D possibly being TRBD1 (6 bases). Germline CDR1 reads LGHNA; CDR2 reads YNFKEQ. The CDR3 covers 14 residues. With 2 bases removed from V and 4 bases from J, the gap between germline ends came to 9 bases. Here the CDR3 reads CASSQPGQYNEQFF. CDR3 DNA sequence: TGTGCCAGCAGCCAACCCGGACAGTACAATGAGCAGTTCTTC.